This T cell receptor (beta chain) derives from a study of shared clonotypes between healthy human individuals. Measured with immunoSEQ multiplex PCR; TCRdb has only the in-frame clones, and not every one. Here the sample spans under 1,100,000 clones, around 82% being singletons. Remarks on this clone: Its antigen is still unknown.

Regarding the study as a whole: Few donors limited the genetic and exposure-history diversity represented.

Sequencing was performed on memory CD4+ T cells from PBMCs. Subset: CD45RA-negative fraction. This clonotype was obtained from a man aged 18 to 30 in good health. Some clones in this sample may be carry-over from other donors' samples.

The CDR3 nucleotides are TGTGCCAGCAGCATGGGACTAGCGGCGGGGGAGACCCAGTACTTC. It yields the protein CASSMGLAAGETQYF. This sequence joins TRBV11-3 and TRBJ2-5; 11 bases align to TRBD2. Trimming took 5 bases from V and 5 from J; bases not matched to a gene: 7. Germline CDR1 SGHNT, CDR2 YENEEA. The CDR3 totals 15 residues.